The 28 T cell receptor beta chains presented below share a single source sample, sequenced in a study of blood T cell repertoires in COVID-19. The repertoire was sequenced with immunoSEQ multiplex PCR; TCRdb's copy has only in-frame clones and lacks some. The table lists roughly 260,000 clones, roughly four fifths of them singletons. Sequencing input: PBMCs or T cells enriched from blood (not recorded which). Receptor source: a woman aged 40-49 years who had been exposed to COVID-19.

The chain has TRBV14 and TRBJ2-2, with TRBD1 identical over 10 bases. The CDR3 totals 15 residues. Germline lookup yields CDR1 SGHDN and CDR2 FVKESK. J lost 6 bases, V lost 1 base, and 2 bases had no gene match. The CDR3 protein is CASSQGQGAPGELFF. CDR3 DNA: TGTGCCAGCAGCCAAGGACAGGGGGCCCCCGGGGAGCTGTTTTTT.

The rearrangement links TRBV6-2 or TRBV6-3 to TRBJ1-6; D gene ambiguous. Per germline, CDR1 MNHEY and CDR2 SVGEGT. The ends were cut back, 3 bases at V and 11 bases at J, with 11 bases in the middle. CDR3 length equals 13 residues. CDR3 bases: TGTGCCAGCAGTTATAGGAGTGAGACACCCCTCCACTTT. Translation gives CASSYRSETPLHF.

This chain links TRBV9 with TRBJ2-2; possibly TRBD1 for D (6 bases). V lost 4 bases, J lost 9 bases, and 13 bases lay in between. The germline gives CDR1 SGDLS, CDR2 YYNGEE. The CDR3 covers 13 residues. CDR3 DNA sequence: TGTGCCAGCAGCCCTCAGACAGGCCGGGAGCTGTTTTTT. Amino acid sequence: CASSPQTGRELFF.

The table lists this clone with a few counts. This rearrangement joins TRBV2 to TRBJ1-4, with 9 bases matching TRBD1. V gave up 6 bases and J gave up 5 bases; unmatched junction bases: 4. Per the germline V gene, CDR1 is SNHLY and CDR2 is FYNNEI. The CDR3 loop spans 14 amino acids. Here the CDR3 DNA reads TGTGCCAGCAGGCTCGGACAGGGGAATGAAAAACTGTTTTTT. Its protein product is CASRLGQGNEKLFF.

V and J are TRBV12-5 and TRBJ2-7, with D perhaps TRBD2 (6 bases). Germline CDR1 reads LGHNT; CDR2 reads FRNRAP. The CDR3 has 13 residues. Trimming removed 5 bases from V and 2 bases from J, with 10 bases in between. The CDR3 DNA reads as TGTGCTAGTGGTCCCGGGGGAACCTACGAGCAGTACTTC. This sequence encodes CASGPGGTYEQYF.

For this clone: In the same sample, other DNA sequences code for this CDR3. The CDR3 sequence is CASSLGQYTEAFF. For the CDR3, the DNA is TGTGCCAGCAGCTTAGGACAGTACACTGAAGCTTTCTTT. The chain employs TRBV7-9 and TRBJ1-1, with D maybe TRBD1 (5 bases). Germline-derived CDR1 and CDR2 are SEHNR and FQNEAQ (reference sequence). The CDR3 consists of 13 residues. Trimming pared 1 base from V and 3 bases from J, leaving 6 bases between.

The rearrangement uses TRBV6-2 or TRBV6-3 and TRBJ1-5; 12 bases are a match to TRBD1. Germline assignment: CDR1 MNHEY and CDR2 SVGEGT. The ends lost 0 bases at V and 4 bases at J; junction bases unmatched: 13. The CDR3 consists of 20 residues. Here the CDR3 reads CASSYSPGTGGLGPNQPQHF. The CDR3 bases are TGTGCCAGCAGTTACTCGCCCGGGACAGGGGGCCTAGGTCCAAATCAGCCCCAGCATTTT.

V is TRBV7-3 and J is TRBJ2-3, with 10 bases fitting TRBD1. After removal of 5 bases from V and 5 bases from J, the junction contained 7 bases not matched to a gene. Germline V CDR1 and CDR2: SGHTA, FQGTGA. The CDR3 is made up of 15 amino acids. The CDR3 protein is CASSTGTGVVDTQYF. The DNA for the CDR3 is TGTGCCAGCAGCACCGGGACAGGGGTAGTAGATACGCAGTATTTT.

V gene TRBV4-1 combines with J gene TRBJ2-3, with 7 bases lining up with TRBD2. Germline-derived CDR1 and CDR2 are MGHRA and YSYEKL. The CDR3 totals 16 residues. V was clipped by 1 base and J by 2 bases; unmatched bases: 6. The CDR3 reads CASSQGLAVSTDTQYF. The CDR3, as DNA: TGCGCCAGCAGCCAAGGTCTAGCGGTCTCCACAGATACGCAGTATTTT.

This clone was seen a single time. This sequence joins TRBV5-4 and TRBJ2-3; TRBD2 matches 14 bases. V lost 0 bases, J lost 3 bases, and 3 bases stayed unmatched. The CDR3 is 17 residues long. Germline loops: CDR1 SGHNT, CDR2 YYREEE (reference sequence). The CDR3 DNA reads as TGTGCCAGCAGCTTGGGGACTAGCGGGGGGCCGACAGATACGCAGTATTTT. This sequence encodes CASSLGTSGGPTDTQYF.

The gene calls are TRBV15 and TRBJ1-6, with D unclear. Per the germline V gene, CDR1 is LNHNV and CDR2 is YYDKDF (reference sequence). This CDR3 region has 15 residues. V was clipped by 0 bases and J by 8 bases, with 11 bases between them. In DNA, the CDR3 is TGTGCCACCAGCAGAGATCCTTTCGGAGATTCACCCCTCCACTTT. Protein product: CATSRDPFGDSPLHF.

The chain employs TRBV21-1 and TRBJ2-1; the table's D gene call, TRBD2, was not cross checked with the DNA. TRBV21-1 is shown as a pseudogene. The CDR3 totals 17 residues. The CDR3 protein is CASSKTYTGGPRNEQFF. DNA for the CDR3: TGTGCCAGCAGCAAAACCTACACGGGGGGCCCTCGGAATGAGCAGTTCTTC.

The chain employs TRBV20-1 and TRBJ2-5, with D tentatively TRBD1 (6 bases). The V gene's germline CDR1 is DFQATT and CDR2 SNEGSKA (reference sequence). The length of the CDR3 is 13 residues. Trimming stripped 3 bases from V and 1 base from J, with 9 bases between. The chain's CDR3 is CSASRRGQETQYF. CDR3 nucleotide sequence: TGCAGTGCTAGTCGCAGGGGCCAAGAGACCCAGTACTTC.

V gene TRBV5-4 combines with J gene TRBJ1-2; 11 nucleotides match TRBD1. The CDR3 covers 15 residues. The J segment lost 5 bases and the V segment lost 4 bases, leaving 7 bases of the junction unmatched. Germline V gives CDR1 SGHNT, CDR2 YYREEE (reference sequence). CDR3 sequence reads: CASSAGQGAHYGYTF. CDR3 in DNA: TGTGCCAGCAGCGCTGGACAGGGGGCGCATTATGGCTACACCTTC. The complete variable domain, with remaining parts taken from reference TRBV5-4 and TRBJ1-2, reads ETGVTQSPTHLIKTRGQQVTLRCSSQSGHNTVSWYQQALGQGPQFIFQYYREEENGRGNFPPRFSGLQFPNYSSELNVNALELDDSALYLCASSAGQGAHYGYTFGSGTRLTVV.

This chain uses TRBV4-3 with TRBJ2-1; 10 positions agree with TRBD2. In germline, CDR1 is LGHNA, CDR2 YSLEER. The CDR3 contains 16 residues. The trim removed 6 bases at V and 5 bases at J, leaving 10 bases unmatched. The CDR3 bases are TGCGCCAGCAGTCGTTTAACTAGCGGGGTTGACAATGAGCAGTTCTTC. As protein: CASSRLTSGVDNEQFF.

The CDR3 nucleotides are TGTGCCAGCAGGGAGGACAGGGCCTACGAGCAGTACTTC. It is translated as CASREDRAYEQYF. The V call is TRBV2, the J call TRBJ2-7, with 8 bases that match TRBD1. The CDR3 is 13 residues long. The germline V gene has CDR1 SNHLY and CDR2 FYNNEI. The ends lost 6 bases at V and 2 bases at J; junction bases unmatched: 3.

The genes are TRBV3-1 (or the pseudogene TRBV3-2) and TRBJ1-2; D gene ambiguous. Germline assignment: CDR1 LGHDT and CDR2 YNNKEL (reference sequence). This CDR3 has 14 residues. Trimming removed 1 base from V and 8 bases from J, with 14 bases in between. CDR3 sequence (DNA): TGTGCCAGCAGCCAAGTAGGCACCGCGGGGGGCTACACCTTC. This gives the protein CASSQVGTAGGYTF.

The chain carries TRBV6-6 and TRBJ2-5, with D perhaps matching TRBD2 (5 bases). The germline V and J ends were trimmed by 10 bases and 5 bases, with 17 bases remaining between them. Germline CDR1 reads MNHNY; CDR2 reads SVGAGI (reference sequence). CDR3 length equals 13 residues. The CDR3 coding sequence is TGTGCCACTTCACCCAGACGGGGTGAGACCCAGTACTTC. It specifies CATSPRRGETQYF.

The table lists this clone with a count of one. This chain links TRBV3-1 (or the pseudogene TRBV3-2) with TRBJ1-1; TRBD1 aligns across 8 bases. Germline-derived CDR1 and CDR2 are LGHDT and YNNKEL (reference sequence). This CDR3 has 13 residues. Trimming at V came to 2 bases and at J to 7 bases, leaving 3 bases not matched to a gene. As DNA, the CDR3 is TGTGCCAGCAGCCAACAGGGGGCGGATGAAGCTTTCTTT. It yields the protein CASSQQGADEAFF.

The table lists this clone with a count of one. CDR3 sequence: CASSTGQGANIQYF. Here the CDR3 DNA reads TGTGCCAGTAGTACGGGACAGGGGGCTAACATTCAGTACTTC. The gene calls are TRBV19 and TRBJ2-4, with 12 positions matching TRBD1. Germline V gene data show CDR1 as LNHDA and CDR2 as SQIVND (reference sequence). J lost 7 bases, V lost 4 bases, and 2 bases had no gene match. This CDR3 has 14 amino acids.

The DNA of the CDR3 is TGCAGCGTTGAAGTCTCAGGGGGCGCGTACTATGGCTACACCTTC. Translating gives CSVEVSGGAYYGYTF. V gene TRBV29-1 combines with J gene TRBJ1-2; TRBD1 matches 8 bases. From germline, CDR1 is SQVTM and CDR2 ANQGSEA. V shed 1 base and J 3 bases; nucleotides not matched to a gene: 7. The CDR3 loop spans 15 amino acids. The full variable domain, rest sourced from reference TRBV29-1 and TRBJ1-2, is SAVISQKPSRDICQRGTSLTIQCQVDSQVTMMFWYRQQPGQSLTLIATANQGSEATYESGFVIDKFPISRPNLTFSTLTVSNMSPEDSSIYLCSVEVSGGAYYGYTFGSGTRLTVV.

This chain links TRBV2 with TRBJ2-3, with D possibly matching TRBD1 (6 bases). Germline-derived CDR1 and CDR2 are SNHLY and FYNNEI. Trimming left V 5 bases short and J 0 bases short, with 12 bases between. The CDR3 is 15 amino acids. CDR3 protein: CASSPWTASTDTQYF. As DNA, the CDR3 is TGTGCCAGCAGTCCATGGACAGCTAGCACAGATACGCAGTATTTT.

The CDR3 loop reads CASSPSNTGELFF. The CDR3 region has the DNA TGCGCCAGCAGCCCATCAAACACCGGGGAGCTGTTTTTT. This chain connects TRBV4-1 to TRBJ2-2; D gene ambiguous. V lost 4 bases and J 2 bases, leaving 5 bases between the germline ends. The CDR3 runs to 13 residues. Germline CDR1 and CDR2: MGHRA and YSYEKL.

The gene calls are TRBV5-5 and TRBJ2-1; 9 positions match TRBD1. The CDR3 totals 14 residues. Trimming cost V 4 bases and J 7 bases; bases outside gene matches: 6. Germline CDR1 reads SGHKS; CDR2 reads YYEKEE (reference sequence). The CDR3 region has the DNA TGTGCCAGCAGCCCCGGGACAGGGTGGAATGAGCAGTTCTTC. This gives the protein CASSPGTGWNEQFF.

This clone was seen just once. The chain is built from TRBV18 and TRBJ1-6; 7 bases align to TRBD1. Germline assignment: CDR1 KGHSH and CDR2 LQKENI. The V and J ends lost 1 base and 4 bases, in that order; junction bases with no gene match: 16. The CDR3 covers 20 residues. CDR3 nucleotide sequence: TGTGCCAGCTCACCACTCGGCTTTAGCTCTCGGACAGGATATAATTCACCCCTCCACTTT. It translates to CASSPLGFSSRTGYNSPLHF.

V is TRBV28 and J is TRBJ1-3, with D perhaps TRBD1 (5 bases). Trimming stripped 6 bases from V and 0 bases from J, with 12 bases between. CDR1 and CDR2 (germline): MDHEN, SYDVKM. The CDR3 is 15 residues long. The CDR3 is CASSTTGDSGNTIYF. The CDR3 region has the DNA TGTGCCAGCAGCACAACAGGAGACTCTGGAAACACCATATATTTT.

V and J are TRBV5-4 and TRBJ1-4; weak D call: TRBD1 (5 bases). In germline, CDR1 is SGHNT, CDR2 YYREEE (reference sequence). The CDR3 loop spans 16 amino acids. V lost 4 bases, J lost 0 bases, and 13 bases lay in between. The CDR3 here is CASSQDRSATNEKLFF. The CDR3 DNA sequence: TGTGCCAGCAGCCAAGACAGATCTGCAACTAATGAAAAACTGTTTTTT.

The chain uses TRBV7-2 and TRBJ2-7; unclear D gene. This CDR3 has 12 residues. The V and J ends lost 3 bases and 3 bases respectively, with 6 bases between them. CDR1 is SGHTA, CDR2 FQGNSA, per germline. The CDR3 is CASSFVSYEQYF. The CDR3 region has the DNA TGTGCCAGCAGCTTCGTGAGCTACGAGCAGTACTTC.